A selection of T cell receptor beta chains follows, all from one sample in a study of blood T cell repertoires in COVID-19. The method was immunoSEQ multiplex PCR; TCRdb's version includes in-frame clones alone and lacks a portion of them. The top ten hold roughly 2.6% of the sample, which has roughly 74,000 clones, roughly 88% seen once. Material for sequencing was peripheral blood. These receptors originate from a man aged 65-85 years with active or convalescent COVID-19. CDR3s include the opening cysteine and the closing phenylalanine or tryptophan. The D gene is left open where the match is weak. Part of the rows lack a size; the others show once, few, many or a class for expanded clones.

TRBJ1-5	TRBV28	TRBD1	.	TGTGCCAGCAGTCCGGGACAGAGGGGAAATCAGCCCCAGCATTTT	CASSPGQRGNQPQHF
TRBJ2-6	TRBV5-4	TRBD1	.	TGTGCCAGCAGCCAGACAGGGGTATCTGGGGCCAACGTCCTGACTTTC	CASSQTGVSGANVLTF
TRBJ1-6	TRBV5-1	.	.	TGCGCCAGCAGCTTGGCCGGTAATTCACCCCTCCACTTT	CASSLAGNSPLHF
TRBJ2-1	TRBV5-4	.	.	TGTGCCAGCAGCCCAGTAGGGGGTAGCCGAGCGGAGCAGTTCTTC	CASSPVGGSRAEQFF
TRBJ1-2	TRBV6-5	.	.	TGTGCCAGCAGTAACACCGACTATGGCTACACCTTC	CASSNTDYGYTF
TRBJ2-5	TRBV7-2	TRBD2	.	TGTGCCAGCAGCTTAGGACTAGCGGGGGGGCCCCAGTACTTC	CASSLGLAGGPQYF
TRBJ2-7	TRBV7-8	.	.	TGTGCCAGCAGCCCCCTAGCCATCGGGTCCTACGAGCAGTACTTC	CASSPLAIGSYEQYF
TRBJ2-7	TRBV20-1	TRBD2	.	TGCAGTGCTAGTGGAAGACTAGCGGGAGGAGACGAGCAGTACTTC	CSASGRLAGGDEQYF
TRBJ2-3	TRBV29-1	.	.	TGCAGCGTCAGGGTCGGGCTCACAGATACGCAGTATTTT	CSVRVGLTDTQYF
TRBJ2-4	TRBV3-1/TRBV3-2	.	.	TGTGCCAGCAGCCTCGGCCCGGGTAAGGGGAACATTCAGTACTTC	CASSLGPGKGNIQYF
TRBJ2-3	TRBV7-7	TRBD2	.	TGTGCCAGCAGCTTAGGGGTAGCGGGAGCAGATACGCAGTATTTT	CASSLGVAGADTQYF
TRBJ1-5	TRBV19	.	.	TGTGCCAGTAGTATTTCCTATAATCAGCCCCAGCATTTT	CASSISYNQPQHF
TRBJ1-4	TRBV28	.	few	TGTGCCAGCAGTTTCCCGGCGACAGGCGGGAATGAAAAACTGTTTTTT	CASSFPATGGNEKLFF
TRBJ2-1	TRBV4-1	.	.	TGCGCCAGCAGCCGCGATAGTCACAATGAGCAGTTCTTC	CASSRDSHNEQFF
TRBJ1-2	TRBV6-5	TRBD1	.	TGTGCCAGCAGTCCTCGGACAGGACAAGGCTACACCTTC	CASSPRTGQGYTF
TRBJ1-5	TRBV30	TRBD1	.	TGTGCCTGGAGTAGGACAGGGGTGTTTAATCAGCCCCAGCATTTT	CAWSRTGVFNQPQHF
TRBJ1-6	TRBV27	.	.	TGTGCCAGCAATTTGGGGCAGGCCAATTCACCCCTCCACTTT	CASNLGQANSPLHF
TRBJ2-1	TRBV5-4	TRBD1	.	TGTGCCAGCACCCAAGACAGGGCTTTATACAATGAGCAGTTCTTC	CASTQDRALYNEQFF
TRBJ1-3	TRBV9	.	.	TGTGCCAGCAGCGTAACCCCGGGGGGCAGGACTGGAAACACCATATATTTT	CASSVTPGGRTGNTIYF
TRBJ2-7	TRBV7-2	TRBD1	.	TGTGCCAGCAGCCCGGGACAGGGCAAAACCTACGAGCAGTACTTC	CASSPGQGKTYEQYF
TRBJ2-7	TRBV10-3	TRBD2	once	TGTGCCATCAGGCTAGCGGGAGGCGCCTACGAGCAGTACTTC	CAIRLAGGAYEQYF
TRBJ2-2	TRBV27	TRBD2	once	TGTGCCAGCAGAGGACTAGCGGACACCGGGGAGCTGTTTTTT	CASRGLADTGELFF
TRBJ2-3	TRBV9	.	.	TGTGCCAGCAGCGTAGGGGCCGGGGTCAGCACAGATACGCAGTATTTT	CASSVGAGVSTDTQYF
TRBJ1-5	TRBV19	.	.	TGTGCCAGTAGTATAGGGGGGCTCAATCAGCCCCAGCATTTT	CASSIGGLNQPQHF
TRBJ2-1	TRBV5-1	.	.	TGCGCCAGCAGCTTGGTATTGGGTTCAACAGCCTACAATGAGCAGTTCTTC	CASSLVLGSTAYNEQFF
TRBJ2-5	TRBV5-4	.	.	TGTGCCAGCAGCTTGAGCGCGCAAGAGACCCAGTACTTC	CASSLSAQETQYF
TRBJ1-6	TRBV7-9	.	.	TGTGCCAGCACCTTGGAAGCGACGAATTCACCCCTCCACTTT	CASTLEATNSPLHF
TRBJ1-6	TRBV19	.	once	TGTGCCAGTAGTATTCCCTCCCGCGGAGGGGTCATCTCCTATAATTCACCCCTCCACTTT	CASSIPSRGGVISYNSPLHF
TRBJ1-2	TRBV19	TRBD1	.	TGTGCCACAAATCCGGGACAGGGCTATGGCTACACCTTC	CATNPGQGYGYTF
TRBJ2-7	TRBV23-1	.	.	TGCGCCAGCAGTCGCGGGCAGCCTCTTCTCGAGCAGTACTTC	CASSRGQPLLEQYF
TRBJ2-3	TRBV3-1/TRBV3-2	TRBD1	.	TGTGCCAGCAGCCCCTTACCTGGACAGGGGGCTGTAGATACGCAGTATTTT	CASSPLPGQGAVDTQYF
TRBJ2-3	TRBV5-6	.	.	TGTGCCAGCAGCTTGGACAGGACAGATACGCAGTATTTT	CASSLDRTDTQYF
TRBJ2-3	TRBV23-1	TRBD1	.	TGCGCCAGCAGTCAAAGAGACAGGGGTAGCACAGATACGCAGTATTTT	CASSQRDRGSTDTQYF
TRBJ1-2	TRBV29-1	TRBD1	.	TGCAGCGTTCCAGACAGGGGGCGATCGAATGGCTACACCTTC	CSVPDRGRSNGYTF
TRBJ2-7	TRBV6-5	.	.	TGTGCCAGCAGTTATAGGGGAACGGTCTCCTACGAGCAGTACTTC	CASSYRGTVSYEQYF
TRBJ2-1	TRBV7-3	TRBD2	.	TGTGCCAGCAGCTTAATCCCCCTAGCGGGAGGGCCGGGCCTTAAGCAGTTCTTC	CASSLIPLAGGPGLKQFF
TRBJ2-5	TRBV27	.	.	TGTGCCAGCAGTTCGAGGACTCTCCAAGAGACCCAGTACTTC	CASSSRTLQETQYF
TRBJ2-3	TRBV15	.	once	TGTGCCACCAGCAGAGATCAGGGAAGCACAGATACGCAGTATTTT	CATSRDQGSTDTQYF
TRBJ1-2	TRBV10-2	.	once	TGCGCCAGCAGTGCCCGGCAGGCGGGTTGGGCCTACACCTTC	CASSARQAGWAYTF
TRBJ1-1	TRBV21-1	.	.	TGTGCCAGCAGCACAAACGGACTTATGAACACTGAAGCTTTCTTT	CASSTNGLMNTEAFF
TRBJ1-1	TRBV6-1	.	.	TGTGCCAGCAGTGACCGCACTGAAGCTTTCTTT	CASSDRTEAFF
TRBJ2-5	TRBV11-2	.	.	TGTGCCAGCAGCTTAGGAGCGGAAGAGACCCAGTACTTC	CASSLGAEETQYF
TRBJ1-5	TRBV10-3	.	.	TGTGCCATCAGTGACACAGGCGGTCAGCCCCAGCATTTT	CAISDTGGQPQHF
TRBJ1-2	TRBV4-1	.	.	TGCGCCAGCAGCCAAGGAGGGGGGGCGCAAGGCTACACCTTC	CASSQGGGAQGYTF
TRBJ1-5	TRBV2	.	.	TGTGCCAGCAGTGACTTCCGCAATCAGCCCCAGCATTTT	CASSDFRNQPQHF
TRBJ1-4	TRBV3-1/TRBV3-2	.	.	TGTGCCAGCAGCTTACAGGGCTCCAGCGAAAAACTGTTTTTT	CASSLQGSSEKLFF
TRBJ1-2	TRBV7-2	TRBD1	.	TGTGCCAGCAGCTCATTACAGTCACAGGGGGCTTATGGCTACACCTTC	CASSSLQSQGAYGYTF